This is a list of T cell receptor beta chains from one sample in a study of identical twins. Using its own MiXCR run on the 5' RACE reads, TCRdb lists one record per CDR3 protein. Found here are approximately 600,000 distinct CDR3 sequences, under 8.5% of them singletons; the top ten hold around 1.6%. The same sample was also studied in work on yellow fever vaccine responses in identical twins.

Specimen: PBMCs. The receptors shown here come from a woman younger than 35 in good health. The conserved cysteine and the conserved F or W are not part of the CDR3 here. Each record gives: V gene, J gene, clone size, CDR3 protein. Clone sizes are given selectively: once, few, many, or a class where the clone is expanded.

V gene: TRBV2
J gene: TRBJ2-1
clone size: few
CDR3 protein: ASSELSGSTNEQF

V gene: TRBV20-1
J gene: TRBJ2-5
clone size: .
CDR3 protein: SAKDYQETQY

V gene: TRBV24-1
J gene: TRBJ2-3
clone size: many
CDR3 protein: ATTGLSTDTQY

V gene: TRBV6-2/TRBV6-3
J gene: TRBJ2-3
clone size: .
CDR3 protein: ASSYSPGTSGSNGADTQY

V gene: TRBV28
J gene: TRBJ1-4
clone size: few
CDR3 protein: ASSSRSATNEKLF

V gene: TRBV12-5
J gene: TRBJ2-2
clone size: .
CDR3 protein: ASGLVRKQGGLDTGELF

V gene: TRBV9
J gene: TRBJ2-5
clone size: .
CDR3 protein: ASSVVSSATQETQY

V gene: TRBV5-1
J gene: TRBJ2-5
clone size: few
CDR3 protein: ASSLQGLGNQETQY

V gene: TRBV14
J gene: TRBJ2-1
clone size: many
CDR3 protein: ASSQDRAYNEQF

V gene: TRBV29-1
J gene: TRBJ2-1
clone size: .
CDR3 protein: SATTGEQF

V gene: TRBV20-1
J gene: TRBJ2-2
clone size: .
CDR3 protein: SARELSGTSNTGELF

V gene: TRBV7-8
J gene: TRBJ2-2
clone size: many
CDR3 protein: ASSLGVGLAFGELF

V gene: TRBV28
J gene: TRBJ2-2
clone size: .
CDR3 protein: ASSLGQGVVGELF

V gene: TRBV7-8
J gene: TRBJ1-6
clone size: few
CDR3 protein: ASSLGQGINNSPLH

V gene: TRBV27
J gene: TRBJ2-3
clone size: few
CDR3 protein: ASSSRGAVADTQY

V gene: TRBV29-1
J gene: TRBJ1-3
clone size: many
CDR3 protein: SVEEGTGNTIY

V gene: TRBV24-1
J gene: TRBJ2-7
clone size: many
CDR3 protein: ATSETEFPYEQY

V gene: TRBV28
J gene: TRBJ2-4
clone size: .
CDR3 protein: ASRAGGNAKNIQY

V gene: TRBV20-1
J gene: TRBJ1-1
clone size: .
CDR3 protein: SASPPPGQGKNTEAF

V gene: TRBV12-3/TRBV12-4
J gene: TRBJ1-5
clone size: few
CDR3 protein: ASSLAAGGRNQPQH

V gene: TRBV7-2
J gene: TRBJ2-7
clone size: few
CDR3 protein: ASSLGSALSGEQY

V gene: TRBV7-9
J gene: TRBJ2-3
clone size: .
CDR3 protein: ASSQNSADTQY

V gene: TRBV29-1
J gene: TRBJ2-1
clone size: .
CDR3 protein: SVQDRSSYNEQF

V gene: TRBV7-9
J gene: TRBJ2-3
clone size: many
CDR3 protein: ASSVIPDTQY

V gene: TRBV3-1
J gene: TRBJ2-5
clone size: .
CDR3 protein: ASSLGLAGAPETQY

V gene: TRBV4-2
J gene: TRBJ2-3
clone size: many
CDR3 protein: ASSQDAGGPDTQY

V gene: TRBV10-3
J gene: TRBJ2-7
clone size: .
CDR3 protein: AISESPEGYRDEQY